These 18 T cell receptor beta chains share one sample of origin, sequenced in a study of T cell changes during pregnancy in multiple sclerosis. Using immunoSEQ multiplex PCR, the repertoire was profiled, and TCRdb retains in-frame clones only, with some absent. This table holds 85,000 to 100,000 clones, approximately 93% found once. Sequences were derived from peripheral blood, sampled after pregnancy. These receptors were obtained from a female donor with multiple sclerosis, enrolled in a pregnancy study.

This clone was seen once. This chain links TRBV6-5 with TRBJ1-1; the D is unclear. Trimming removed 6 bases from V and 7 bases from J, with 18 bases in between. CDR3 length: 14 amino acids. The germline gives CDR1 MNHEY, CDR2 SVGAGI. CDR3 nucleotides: TGTGCCAGCAGACCCCATCGCCCTATCCTTGAAGCTTTCTTT. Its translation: CASRPHRPILEAFF.

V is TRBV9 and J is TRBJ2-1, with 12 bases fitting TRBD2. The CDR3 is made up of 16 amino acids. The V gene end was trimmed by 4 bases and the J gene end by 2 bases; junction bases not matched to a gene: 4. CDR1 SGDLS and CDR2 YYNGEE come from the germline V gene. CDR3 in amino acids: CASSPASGRAYNEQFF. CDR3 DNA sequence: TGTGCCAGCAGCCCCGCTAGCGGGAGGGCCTACAATGAGCAGTTCTTC.

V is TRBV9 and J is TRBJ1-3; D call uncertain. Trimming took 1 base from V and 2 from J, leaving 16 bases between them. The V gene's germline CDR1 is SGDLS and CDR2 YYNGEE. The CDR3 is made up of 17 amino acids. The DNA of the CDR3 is TGTGCCAGCAGCGTAACCCCGGCGGCAGCACCTGGAAACACCATATATTTT. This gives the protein CASSVTPAAAPGNTIYF.

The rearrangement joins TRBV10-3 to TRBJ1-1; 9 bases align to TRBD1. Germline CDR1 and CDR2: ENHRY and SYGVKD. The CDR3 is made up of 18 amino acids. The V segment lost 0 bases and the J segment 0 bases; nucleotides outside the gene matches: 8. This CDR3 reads CAISESGTGKTMNTEAFF. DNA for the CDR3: TGTGCCATCAGTGAGTCAGGGACAGGGAAAACAATGAACACTGAAGCTTTCTTT.

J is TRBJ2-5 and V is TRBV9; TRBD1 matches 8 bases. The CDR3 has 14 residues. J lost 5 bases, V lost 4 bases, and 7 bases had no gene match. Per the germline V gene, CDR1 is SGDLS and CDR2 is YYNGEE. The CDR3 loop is CASSPQDRVETQYF. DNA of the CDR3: TGTGCCAGCAGCCCCCAGGACAGGGTGGAGACCCAGTACTTC.

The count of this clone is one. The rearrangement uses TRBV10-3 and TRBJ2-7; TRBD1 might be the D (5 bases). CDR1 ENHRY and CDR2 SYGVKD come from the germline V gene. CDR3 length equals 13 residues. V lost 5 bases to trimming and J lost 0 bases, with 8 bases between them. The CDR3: CAISMTDSYEQYF. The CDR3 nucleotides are TGTGCCATCAGTATGACAGACTCCTACGAGCAGTACTTC.

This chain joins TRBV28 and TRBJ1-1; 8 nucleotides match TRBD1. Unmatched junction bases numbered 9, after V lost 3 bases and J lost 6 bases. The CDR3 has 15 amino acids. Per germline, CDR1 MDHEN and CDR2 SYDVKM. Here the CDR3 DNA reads TGTGCCAGCAGTTTGGCAGGGGGCGCCAGGGCTGAAGCTTTCTTT. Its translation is CASSLAGGARAEAFF.

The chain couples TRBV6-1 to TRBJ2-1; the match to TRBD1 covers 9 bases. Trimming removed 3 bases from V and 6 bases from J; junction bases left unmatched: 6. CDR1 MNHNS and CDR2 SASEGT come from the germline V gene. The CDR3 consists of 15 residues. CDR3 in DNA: TGTGCCAGCAGTGAGGGACAGGGAAATCGCAATGAGCAGTTCTTC. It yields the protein CASSEGQGNRNEQFF.

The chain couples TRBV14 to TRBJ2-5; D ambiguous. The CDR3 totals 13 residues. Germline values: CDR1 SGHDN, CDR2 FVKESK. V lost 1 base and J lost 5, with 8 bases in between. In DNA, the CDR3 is TGTGCCAGCAGCCAAGCCCCGGGTGAGACCCAGTACTTC. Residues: CASSQAPGETQYF.

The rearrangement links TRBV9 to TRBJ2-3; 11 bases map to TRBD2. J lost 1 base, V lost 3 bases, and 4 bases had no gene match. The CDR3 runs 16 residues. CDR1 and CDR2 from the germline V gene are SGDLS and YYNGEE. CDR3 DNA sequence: TGTGCCAGCAGCGGGGGTAGCGGGAGGGGCACAGATACGCAGTATTTT. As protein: CASSGGSGRGTDTQYF.

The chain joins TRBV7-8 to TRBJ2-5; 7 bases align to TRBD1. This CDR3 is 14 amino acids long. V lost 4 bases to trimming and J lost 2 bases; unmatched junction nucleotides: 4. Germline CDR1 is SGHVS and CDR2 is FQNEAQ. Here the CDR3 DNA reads TGTGCCAGCAGCTCGGAACAGGGGCAAGAGACCCAGTACTTC. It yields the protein CASSSEQGQETQYF.

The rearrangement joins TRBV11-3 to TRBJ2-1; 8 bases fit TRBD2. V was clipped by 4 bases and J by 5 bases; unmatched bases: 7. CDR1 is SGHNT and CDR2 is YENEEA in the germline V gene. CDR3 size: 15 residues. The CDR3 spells CASSSQRERDNEQFF. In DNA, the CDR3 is TGTGCCAGCAGCTCACAGCGGGAGAGGGACAATGAGCAGTTCTTC.

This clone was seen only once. Written as DNA, the CDR3 is TGTGCCAGCAGCTTACGACTAGCGGGAGACGAGCAGTACTTC. Its protein is CASSLRLAGDEQYF. This chain connects TRBV7-2 to TRBJ2-7; 12 bases map to TRBD2. The CDR3 spans 14 residues. The trim removed 2 bases at V and 5 bases at J, leaving 1 base unmatched. CDR1 and CDR2 from the germline V gene are SGHTA and FQGNSA.

CDR3 sequence: CASKGEGRRPNTEAFF. CDR3 coding DNA: TGTGCCAGTAAAGGTGAGGGAAGGCGGCCGAACACTGAAGCTTTCTTT. The J gene is TRBJ1-1, the V gene TRBV19, with D unresolved. From germline, CDR1 is LNHDA and CDR2 SQIVND (reference sequence). Trimming shortened V by 7 bases and J by 1 base, and 19 bases separated the two germline ends. The CDR3 contains 16 residues.

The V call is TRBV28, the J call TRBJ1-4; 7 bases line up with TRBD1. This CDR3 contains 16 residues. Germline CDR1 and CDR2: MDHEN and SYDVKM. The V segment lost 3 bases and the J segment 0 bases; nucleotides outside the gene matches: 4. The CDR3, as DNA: TGTGCCAGCAGTTTTTCAGGGGGAGCAACTAATGAAAAACTGTTTTTT. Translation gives CASSFSGGATNEKLFF.

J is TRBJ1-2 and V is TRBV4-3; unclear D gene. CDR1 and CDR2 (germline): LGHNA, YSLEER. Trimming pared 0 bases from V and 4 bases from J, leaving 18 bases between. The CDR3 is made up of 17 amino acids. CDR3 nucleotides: TGCGCCAGCAGCCAAGACCTAACAAGAGGGCATTCCTATGGCTACACCTTC. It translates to CASSQDLTRGHSYGYTF.

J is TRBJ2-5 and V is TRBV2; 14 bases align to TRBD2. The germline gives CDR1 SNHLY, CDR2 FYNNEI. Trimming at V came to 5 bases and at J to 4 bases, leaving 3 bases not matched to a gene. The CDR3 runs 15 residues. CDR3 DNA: TGTGCCAGCAGTCGACTAGCGGGAGGGCTAGAGACCCAGTACTTC. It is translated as CASSRLAGGLETQYF.

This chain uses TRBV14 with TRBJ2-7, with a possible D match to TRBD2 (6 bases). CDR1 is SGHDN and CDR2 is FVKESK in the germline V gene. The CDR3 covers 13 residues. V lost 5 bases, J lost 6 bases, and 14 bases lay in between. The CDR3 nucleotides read TGTGCCAGCAGCAGCTTTTTGGAGGGCGAGCAGTACTTC. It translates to CASSSFLEGEQYF.